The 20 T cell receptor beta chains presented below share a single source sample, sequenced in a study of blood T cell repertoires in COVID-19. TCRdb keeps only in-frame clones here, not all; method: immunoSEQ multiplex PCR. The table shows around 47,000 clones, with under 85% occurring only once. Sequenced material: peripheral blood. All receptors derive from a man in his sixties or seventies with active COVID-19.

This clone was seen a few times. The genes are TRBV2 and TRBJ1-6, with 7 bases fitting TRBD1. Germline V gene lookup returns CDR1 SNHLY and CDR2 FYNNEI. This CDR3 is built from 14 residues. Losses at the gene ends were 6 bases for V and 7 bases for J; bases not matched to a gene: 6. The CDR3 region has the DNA TGTGCCAGCAGAAGGACAGGCGGGAATTCACCCCTCCACTTT. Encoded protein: CASRRTGGNSPLHF.

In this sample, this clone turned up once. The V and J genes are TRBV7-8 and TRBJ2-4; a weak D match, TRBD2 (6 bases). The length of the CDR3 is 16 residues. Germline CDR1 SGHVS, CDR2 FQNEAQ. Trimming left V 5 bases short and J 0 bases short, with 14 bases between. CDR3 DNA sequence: TGTGCCAGCAGCAAGGGACTCCTTGTAGCCAAAAACATTCAGTACTTC. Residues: CASSKGLLVAKNIQYF.

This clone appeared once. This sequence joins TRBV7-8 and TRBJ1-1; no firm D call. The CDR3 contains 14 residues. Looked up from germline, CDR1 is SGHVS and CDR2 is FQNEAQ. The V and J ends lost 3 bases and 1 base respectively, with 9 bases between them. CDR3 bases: TGTGCCAGCAGCTTCATTGGGCAGAACACTGAAGCTTTCTTT. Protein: CASSFIGQNTEAFF.

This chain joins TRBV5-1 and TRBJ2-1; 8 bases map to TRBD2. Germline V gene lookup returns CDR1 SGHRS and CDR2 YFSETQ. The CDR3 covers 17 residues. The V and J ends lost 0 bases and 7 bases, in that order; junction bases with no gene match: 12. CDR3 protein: CASSLASTLTGGNEQFF. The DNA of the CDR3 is TGCGCCAGCAGCTTGGCCTCGACCTTGACGGGGGGGAATGAGCAGTTCTTC. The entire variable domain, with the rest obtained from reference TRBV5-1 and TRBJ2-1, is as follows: KAGVTQTPRYLIKTRGQQVTLSCSPISGHRSVSWYQQTPGQGLQFLFEYFSETQRNKGNFPGRFSGRQFSNSRSEMNVSTLELGDSALYLCASSLASTLTGGNEQFFGPGTRLTVL.

The CDR3 spells CASSLQRGGAYGYTF. CDR3 DNA sequence: TGTGCCAGTAGCTTGCAGCGCGGCGGAGCCTATGGCTACACCTTC. V usage is TRBV19 and J usage is TRBJ1-2; D is undetermined. V lost 6 bases and J lost 4, with 18 bases in between. Germline values: CDR1 LNHDA, CDR2 SQIVND (reference sequence). The length of the CDR3 is 15 residues.

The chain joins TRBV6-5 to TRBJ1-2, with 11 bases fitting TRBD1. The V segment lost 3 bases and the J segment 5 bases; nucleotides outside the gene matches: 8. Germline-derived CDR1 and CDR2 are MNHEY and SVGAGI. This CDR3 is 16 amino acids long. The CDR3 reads CASSYFLGQGGYGYTF. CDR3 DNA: TGTGCCAGCAGTTATTTTCTGGGACAGGGGGGGTATGGCTACACCTTC.

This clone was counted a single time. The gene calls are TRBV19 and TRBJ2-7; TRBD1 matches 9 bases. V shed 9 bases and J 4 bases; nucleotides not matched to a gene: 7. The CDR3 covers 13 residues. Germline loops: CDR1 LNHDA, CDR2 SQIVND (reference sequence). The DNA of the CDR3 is TGTGCCAGCCGGGACAGGGTATATTACGAGCAGTACTTC. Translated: CASRDRVYYEQYF.

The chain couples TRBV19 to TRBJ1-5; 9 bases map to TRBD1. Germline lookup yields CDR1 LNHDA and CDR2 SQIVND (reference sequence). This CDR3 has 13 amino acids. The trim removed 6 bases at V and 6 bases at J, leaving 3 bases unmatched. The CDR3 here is CASSGTGIQPQHF. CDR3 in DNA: TGTGCCAGTAGCGGGACAGGGATTCAGCCCCAGCATTTT.

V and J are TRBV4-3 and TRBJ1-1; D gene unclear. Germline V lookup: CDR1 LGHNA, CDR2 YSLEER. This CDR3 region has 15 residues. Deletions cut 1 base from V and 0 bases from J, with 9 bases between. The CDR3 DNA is TGCGCCAGCAGCCAAGGGGTAGCGTTGAACACTGAAGCTTTCTTT. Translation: CASSQGVALNTEAFF.

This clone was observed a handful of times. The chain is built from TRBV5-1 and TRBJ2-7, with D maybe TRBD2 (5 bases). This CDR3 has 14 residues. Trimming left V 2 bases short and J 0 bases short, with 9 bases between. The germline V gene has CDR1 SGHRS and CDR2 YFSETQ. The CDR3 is CASSFPGSSYEQYF. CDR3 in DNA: TGCGCCAGCAGCTTCCCGGGGAGCTCCTACGAGCAGTACTTC.

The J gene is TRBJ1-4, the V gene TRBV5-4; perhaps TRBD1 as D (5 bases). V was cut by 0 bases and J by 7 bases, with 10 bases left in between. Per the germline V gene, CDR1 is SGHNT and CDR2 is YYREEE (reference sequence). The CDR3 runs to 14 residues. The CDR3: CASSLGRGGEKLFF. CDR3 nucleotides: TGTGCCAGCAGCTTGGGAAGGGGAGGTGAAAAACTGTTTTTT.

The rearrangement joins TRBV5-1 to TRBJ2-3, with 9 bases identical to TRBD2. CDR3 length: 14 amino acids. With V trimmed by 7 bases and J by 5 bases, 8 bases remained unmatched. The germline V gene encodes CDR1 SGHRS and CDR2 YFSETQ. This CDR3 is CASFAGGQRDTQYF. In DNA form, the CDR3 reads TGCGCCAGCTTCGCGGGGGGGCAGAGAGATACGCAGTATTTT.

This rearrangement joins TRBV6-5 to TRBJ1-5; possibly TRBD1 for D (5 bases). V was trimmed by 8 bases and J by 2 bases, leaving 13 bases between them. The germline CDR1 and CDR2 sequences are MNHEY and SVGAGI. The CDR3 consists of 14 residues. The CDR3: CASGWGGRNQPQHF. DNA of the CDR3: TGTGCCAGCGGGTGGGGGGGACGCAATCAGCCCCAGCATTTT.

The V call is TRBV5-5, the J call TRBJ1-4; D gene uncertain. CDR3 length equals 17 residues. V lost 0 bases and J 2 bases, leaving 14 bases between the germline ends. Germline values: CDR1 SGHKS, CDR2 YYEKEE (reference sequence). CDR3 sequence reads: CASSLASPRGTNEKLFF. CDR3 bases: TGTGCCAGCAGCTTGGCTAGCCCCCGCGGGACTAATGAAAAACTGTTTTTT.

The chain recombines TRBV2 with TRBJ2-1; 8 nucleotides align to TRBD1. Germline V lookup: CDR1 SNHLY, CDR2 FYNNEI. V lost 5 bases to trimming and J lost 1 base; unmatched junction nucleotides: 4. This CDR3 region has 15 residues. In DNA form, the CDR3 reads TGTGCCAGCAGTTCAAGACAGGGGTCCTACAATGAGCAGTTCTTC. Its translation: CASSSRQGSYNEQFF. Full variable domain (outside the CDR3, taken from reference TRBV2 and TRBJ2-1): EPEVTQTPSHQVTQMGQEVILRCVPISNHLYFYWYRQILGQKVEFLVSFYNNEISEKSEIFDDQFSVERPDGSNFTLKIRSTKLEDSAMYFCASSSRQGSYNEQFFGPGTRLTVL.

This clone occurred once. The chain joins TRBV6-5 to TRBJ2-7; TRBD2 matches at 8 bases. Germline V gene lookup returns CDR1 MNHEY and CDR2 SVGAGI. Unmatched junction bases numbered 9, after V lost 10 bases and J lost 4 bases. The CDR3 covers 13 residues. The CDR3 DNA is TGTGCCACTGGGCGGGGGGCCTGGTACGAGCAGTACTTC. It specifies CATGRGAWYEQYF.

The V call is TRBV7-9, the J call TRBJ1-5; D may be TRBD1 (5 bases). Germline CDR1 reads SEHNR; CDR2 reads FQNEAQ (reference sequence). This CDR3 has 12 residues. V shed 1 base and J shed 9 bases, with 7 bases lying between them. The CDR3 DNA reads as TGTGCCAGCAGCTTAGGAAGGGGGCCCCAGCATTTT. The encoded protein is CASSLGRGPQHF.

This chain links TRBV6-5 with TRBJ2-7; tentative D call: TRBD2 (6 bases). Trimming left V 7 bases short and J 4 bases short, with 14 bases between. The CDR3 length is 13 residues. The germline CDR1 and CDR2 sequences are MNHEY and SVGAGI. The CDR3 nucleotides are TGTGCCAGCATAGGGCGGGGCAAATACGAGCAGTACTTC. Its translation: CASIGRGKYEQYF.

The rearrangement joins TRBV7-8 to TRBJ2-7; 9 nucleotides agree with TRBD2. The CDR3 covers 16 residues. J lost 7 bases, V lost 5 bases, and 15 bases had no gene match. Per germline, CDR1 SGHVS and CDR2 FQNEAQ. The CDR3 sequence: CASSPRGGGGPDEQYF. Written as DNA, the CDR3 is TGTGCCAGCAGCCCCCGGGGCGGGGGGGGCCCTGATGAGCAGTACTTC.

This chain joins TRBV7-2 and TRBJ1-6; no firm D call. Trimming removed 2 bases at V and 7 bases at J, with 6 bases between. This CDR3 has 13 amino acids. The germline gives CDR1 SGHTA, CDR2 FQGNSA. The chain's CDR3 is CASSLSLNSPLHF. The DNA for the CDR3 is TGTGCCAGCAGCTTATCCCTGAATTCACCCCTCCACTTT.